This T cell receptor beta chain was obtained from a study of shared clonotypes between healthy human individuals. Study-level background: Per donor, CD8 memory used one plate, CD8 naive used two, CD4 memory used three and CD4 naive used three. Study-wide results and limits: Represented diversity, genetic and exposure-history alike, was limited by few donors.

This clone has just one count. Its matching antigen is unknown. Per the germline V gene, CDR1 is SGHRS and CDR2 is YFSETQ. V was clipped by 0 bases and J by 8 bases, with 12 bases between them. The CDR3 totals 14 residues. The test was conducted at deep level. Some clones are missing from TCRdb's copy, which holds only in-frame ones; the method was immunoSEQ multiplex PCR. The sample gives about 1.5 million clones, about 98% of which show up once; less than 0.55% is in the top ten. The rearrangement joins TRBV5-1 to TRBJ2-1; D ambiguous. The sample taken for sequencing was naive CD4+ T cells sorted from blood. Indicated subset: CD45RA+ positively selected. This TCR was sampled from a man aged 25 to 40 in good health. In DNA form, the CDR3 reads TGCGCCAGCAGCTTGGCCGTCATAAGGGATGAGCAGTTCTTC. Encoded protein: CASSLAVIRDEQFF.